The T cell receptor beta chain described here comes from a study of regulatory T cells in long-lasting Graves disease (dated by TCRdb to the early 2020s). Regarding the research as a whole: Persistent Graves' disease was defined as persistently positive TSH receptor autoantibodies together with antithyroid drug treatment for over 5 years. In the clinical cohort, patients with persistent Graves' disease had used antithyroid drugs for an average of around 9.3 years. The study was registered as a clinical trial and conducted in China. Persistent Graves' disease patients were compared with newly diagnosed Graves' disease patients by peripheral blood TCR sequencing and RNA sequencing. A total of roughly 35 samples underwent TCR sequencing, from some 13 patients with persistent Graves' disease and 20 or so patients with newly diagnosed Graves' disease. What the study reported, not specific to this receptor: TRBV28, TRBJ1-2 and TRBJ2-5 were preferentially used in persistent disease, while TRBV20-1 and TRBJ2-1 were favored in newly diagnosed disease. The authors noted that the small sample size was a limitation that may lower accuracy. Persistent patients shared more public clonotypes among themselves (roughly 2,700) than newly diagnosed patients did (about 900). Sequencing and analysis were limited to the TCR beta chain. Persistent Graves' disease patients showed lower TCR Shannon entropy and fewer highly expanded clones than newly diagnosed patients, suggesting clonal expansion. Because the primary lesion, thyroid tissue, could not be accessed, the study looked at peripheral blood alone.

A few counts support this clonotype. Its antigen is not yet known. It has no much larger one-base neighbor in the sample; base qualities were not kept. The time point label of this sample denotes: persistent/refractory GD, antithyroid drugs over 5 years with positive TRAb. RNA was extracted from PBMCs in TRIzol for both TCR sequencing and RNA sequencing. Graves' disease was diagnosed according to American Thyroid Association guidelines. Recruitment of patients was carried out at an endocrinology department in Xi'an, China. From each patient, about 8.9 milliliters of peripheral blood was collected into an EDTA anticoagulant tube. Ficoll Paque Plus density gradient separation was used to isolate PBMCs, and no further T cell sorting was done. RNA quality was checked with an Agilent 2100 Bioanalyzer and agarose gel, and concentration with a NanoDrop 2000. Trimming leaves V shorter by 6 bases and J shorter by 7 bases, with the junction holding 15 bases beyond the gene matches. Via the germline V gene (reference sequence), CDR1 is DFQATT and CDR2 SNEGSKA. Inclusive of the bounding cysteine and phenylalanine, the CDR3 is 15 residues long. This entry keeps only the CDR3 DNA: 45 bases, framed from base 1.

The library was produced with multiplex PCR. Instrument used: Illumina HiSeq 4000. To build TCR beta libraries, CDR3 regions were amplified by Arm-PCR using iRepertoire HTBI primers. PCR products were gel purified before sequencing. For the original study's pipeline: Gene usage analysis of CDR3 amino acid clonotypes used the roughly 62 TRBV and some 15 TRBJ segments found across samples. COPE and FqMerger were used to merge the filtered high-quality paired reads into contigs. BLAST was used to align contigs to IMGT TRBV, TRBD and TRBJ reference genes, and CDR3 was defined according to IMGT. Clonotypes above 0.1% frequency were classified as highly expanded clones. Repertoire diversity was measured by Shannon entropy, and V-J evenness by the Gini coefficient. A clonotype was considered public if more than one individual shared it. TCRdb passed the public sequencing reads through fastp at Q25 and MiXCR, retaining productive beta sequences. Records with the same CDR3 protein are collapsed into one entry carrying the most frequent genes and DNA. The V and J calls here are based on TCRdb, not the publication. This sample has under 350,000 distinct CDR3 sequences in its table, and around 20% of those were observed once. The ten largest account for roughly 56% of the sample.

The TCR sequence derives from a female donor with Graves disease. The material was peripheral blood mononuclear cells (PBMCs), obtained when the disease was refractory, from a patient treated with antithyroid drugs. The rearranged chain carries TRBV20-1 and TRBJ2-7; 10 junctional bases match TRBD2. CDR3 sequence: CSAPKGLAGGLEQYF. The DNA reads TGCAGTGCCCCGAAGGGGTTAGCGGGAGGTTTAGAGCAGTACTTC.